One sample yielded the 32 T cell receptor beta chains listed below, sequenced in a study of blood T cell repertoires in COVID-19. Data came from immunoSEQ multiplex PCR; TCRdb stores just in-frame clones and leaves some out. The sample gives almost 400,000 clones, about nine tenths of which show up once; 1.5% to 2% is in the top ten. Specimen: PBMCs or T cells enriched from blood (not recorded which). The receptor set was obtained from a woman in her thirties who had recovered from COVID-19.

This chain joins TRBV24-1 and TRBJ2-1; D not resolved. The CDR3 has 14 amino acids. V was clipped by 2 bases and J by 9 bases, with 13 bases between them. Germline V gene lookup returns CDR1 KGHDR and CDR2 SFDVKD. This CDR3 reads CATSDSPYLTEQFF. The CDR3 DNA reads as TGTGCCACCAGTGATTCACCCTATCTTACTGAGCAGTTCTTC.

The CDR3: CASSPPQGQETQYF. The DNA of the CDR3 is TGTGCCAGCAGCCCCCCACAGGGCCAAGAGACCCAGTACTTC. The chain has TRBV11-1 and TRBJ2-5, with D maybe TRBD1 (6 bases). The V and J ends lost 5 bases and 1 base respectively, with 11 bases between them. Germline V gives CDR1 SGHAT, CDR2 FQDESV (reference sequence). This CDR3 spans 14 amino acids.

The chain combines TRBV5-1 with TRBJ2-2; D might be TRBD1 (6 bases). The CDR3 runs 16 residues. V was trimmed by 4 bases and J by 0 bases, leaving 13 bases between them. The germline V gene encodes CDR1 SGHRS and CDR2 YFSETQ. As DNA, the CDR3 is TGCGCCAGCAGCAGAGTCGGGACAACGAACACCGGGGAGCTGTTTTTT. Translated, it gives CASSRVGTTNTGELFF.

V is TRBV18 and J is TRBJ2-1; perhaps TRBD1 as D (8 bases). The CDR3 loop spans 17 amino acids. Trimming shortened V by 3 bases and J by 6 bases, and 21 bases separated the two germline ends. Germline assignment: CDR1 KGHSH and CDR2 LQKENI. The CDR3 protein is CASSPVSGGQGTNEQFF. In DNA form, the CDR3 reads TGTGCCAGCTCACCTGTGTCGGGAGGACAGGGCACCAATGAGCAGTTCTTC.

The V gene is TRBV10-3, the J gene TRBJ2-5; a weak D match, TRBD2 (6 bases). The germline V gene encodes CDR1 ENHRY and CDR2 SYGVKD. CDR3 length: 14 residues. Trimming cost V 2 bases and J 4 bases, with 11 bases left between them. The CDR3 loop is CAISEPGDSETQYF. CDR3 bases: TGTGCCATCAGTGAGCCCGGGGACTCAGAGACCCAGTACTTC.

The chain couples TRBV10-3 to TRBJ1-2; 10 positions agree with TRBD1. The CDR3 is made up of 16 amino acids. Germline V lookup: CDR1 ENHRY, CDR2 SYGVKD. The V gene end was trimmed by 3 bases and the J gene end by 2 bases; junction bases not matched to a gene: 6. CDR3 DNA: TGTGCCATCAGTGACTCCCAGACAGGGGGCAACTATGGCTACACCTTC. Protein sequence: CAISDSQTGGNYGYTF.

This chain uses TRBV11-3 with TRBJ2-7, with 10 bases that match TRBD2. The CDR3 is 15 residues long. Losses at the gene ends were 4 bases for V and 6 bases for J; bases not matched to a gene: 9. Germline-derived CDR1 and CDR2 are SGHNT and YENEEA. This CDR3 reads CASSSRLAGGGEQYF. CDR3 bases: TGTGCCAGCAGCTCGCGACTAGCGGGTGGGGGCGAGCAGTACTTC.

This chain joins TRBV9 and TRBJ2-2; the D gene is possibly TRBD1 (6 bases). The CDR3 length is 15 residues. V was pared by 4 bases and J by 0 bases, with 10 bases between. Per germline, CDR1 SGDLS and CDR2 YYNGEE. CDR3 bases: TGTGCCAGCAGCCCGGGACACACGAACACCGGGGAGCTGTTTTTT. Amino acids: CASSPGHTNTGELFF.

CDR3 sequence: CASSRGTGDQPQHF. The CDR3, as DNA: TGTGCCAGCAGTCGAGGGACAGGAGATCAGCCCCAGCATTTT. This chain uses TRBV6-5 with TRBJ1-5; the match to TRBD1 covers 8 bases. Per the germline V gene, CDR1 is MNHEY and CDR2 is SVGAGI. With V trimmed by 5 bases and J by 5 bases, 5 bases remained unmatched. The CDR3 has 14 amino acids.

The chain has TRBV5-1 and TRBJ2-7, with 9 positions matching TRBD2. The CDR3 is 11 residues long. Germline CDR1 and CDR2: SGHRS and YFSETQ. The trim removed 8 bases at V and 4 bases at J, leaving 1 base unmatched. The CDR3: CASSGSYEQYF. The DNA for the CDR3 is TGCGCCAGTAGCGGGAGTTACGAGCAGTACTTC.

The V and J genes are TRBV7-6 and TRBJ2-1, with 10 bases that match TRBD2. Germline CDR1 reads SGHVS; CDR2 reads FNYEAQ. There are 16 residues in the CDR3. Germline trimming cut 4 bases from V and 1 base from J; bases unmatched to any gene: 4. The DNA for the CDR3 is TGTGCCAGCAGCTGGAGGACTAGCGGTTCCTACAATGAGCAGTTCTTC. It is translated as CASSWRTSGSYNEQFF.

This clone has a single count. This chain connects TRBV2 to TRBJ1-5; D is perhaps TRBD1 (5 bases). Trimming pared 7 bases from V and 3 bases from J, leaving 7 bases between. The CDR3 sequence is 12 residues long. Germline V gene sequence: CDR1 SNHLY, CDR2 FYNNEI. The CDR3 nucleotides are TGTGCCAGCACGGGGGACAATCAGCCCCAGCATTTT. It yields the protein CASTGDNQPQHF. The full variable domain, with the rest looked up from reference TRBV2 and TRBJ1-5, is EPEVTQTPSHQVTQMGQEVILRCVPISNHLYFYWYRQILGQKVEFLVSFYNNEISEKSEIFDDQFSVERPDGSNFTLKIRSTKLEDSAMYFCASTGDNQPQHFGDGTRLSIL.

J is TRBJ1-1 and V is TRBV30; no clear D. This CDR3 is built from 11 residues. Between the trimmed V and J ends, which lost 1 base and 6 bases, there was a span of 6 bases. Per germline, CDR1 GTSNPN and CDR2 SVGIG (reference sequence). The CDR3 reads CAWSGLAEAFF. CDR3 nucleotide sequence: TGTGCCTGGAGTGGTTTAGCTGAAGCTTTCTTT.

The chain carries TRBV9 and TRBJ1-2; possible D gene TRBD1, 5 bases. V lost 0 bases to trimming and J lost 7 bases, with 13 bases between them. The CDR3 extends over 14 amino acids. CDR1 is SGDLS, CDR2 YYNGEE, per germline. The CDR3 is CASSVVEGLVGYTF. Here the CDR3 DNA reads TGTGCCAGCAGCGTAGTGGAGGGACTCGTTGGCTACACCTTC.

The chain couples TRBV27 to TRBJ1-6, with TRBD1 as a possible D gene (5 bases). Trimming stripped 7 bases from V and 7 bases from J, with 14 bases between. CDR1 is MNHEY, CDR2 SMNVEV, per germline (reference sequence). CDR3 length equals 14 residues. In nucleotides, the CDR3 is TGTGCCAGCACCCCGGGGGTCCCGAATTCACCCCTCCACTTT. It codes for CASTPGVPNSPLHF.

CDR3 in DNA: TGTGCCAGCAAATTCGTTACCGGGACAGGGAACACCGGGGAGCTGTTTTTT. Its translation is CASKFVTGTGNTGELFF. V and J are TRBV27 and TRBJ2-2; 8 bases are shared with TRBD1. CDR1 is MNHEY, CDR2 SMNVEV, per germline (reference sequence). This CDR3 has 17 residues. V shed 7 bases and J 1 base; nucleotides not matched to a gene: 11.

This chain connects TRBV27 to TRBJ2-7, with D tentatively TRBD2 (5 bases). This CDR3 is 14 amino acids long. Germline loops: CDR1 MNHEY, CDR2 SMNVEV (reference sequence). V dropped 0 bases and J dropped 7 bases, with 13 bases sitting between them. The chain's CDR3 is CASSLSIDRREQYF. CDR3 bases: TGTGCCAGCAGTTTATCCATTGATAGGAGGGAGCAGTACTTC.

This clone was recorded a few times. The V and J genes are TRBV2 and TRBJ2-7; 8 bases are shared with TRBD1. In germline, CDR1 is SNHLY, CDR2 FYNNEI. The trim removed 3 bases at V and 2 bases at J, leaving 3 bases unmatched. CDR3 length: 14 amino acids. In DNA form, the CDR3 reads TGTGCCAGCAGTGAGGGGACAGGCGCCTACGAGCAGTACTTC. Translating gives CASSEGTGAYEQYF.

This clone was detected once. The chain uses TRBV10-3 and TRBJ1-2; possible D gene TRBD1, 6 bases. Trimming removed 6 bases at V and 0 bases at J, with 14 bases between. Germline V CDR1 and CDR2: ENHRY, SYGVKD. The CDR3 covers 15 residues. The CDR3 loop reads CAISRQEQPNYGYTF. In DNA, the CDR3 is TGTGCCATCAGCCGACAGGAACAACCTAACTATGGCTACACCTTC.

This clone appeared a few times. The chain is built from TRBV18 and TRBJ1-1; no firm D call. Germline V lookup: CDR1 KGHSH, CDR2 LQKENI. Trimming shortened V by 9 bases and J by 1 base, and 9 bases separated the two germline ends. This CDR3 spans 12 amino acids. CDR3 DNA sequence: TGTGCCAGTGGGTTAGCGAACACTGAAGCTTTCTTT. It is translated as CASGLANTEAFF.

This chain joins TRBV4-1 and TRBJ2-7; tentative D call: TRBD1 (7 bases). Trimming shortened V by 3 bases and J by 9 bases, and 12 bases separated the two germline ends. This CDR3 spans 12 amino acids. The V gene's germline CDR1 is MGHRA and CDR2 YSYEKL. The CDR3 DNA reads TGCGCCAGCAGCCAGGAGGGGGCCGTGCAGTACTTC. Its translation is CASSQEGAVQYF.

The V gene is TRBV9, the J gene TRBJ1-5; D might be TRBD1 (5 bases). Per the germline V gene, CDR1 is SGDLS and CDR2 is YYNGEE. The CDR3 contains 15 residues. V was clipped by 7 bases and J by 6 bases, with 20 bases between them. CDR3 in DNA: TGTGCCAGCGGACGGGGGGACTGGGGGAGTCAGCCCCAGCATTTT. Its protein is CASGRGDWGSQPQHF. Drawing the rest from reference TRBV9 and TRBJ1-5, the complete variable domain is DSGVTQTPKHLITATGQRVTLRCSPRSGDLSVYWYQQSLDQGLQFLIQYYNGEERAKGNILERFSAQQFPDLHSELNLSSLELGDSALYFCASGRGDWGSQPQHFGDGTRLSIL.

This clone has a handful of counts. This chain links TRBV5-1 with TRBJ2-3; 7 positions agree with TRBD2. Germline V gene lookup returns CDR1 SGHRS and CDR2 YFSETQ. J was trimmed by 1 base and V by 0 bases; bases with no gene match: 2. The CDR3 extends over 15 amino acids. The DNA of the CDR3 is TGCGCCAGCAGCTTGGCGGGAGGTGGCACAGATACGCAGTATTTT. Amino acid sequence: CASSLAGGGTDTQYF. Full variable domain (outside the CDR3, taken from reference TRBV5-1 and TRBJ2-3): KAGVTQTPRYLIKTRGQQVTLSCSPISGHRSVSWYQQTPGQGLQFLFEYFSETQRNKGNFPGRFSGRQFSNSRSEMNVSTLELGDSALYLCASSLAGGGTDTQYFGPGTRLTVL.

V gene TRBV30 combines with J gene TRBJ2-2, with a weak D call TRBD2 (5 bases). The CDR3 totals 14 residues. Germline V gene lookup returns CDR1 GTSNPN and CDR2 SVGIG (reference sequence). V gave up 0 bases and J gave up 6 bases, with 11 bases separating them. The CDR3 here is CAWSVLRGSGELFF. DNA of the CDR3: TGTGCCTGGAGTGTACTACGAGGGTCCGGGGAGCTGTTTTTT.

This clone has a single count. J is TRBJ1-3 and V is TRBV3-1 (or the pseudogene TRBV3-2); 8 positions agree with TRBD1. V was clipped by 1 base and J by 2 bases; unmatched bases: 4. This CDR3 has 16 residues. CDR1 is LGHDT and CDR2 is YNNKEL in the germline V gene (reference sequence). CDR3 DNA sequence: TGTGCCAGCAGCCAAGTGACAGGGGCAACTGGAAACACCATATATTTT. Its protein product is CASSQVTGATGNTIYF.

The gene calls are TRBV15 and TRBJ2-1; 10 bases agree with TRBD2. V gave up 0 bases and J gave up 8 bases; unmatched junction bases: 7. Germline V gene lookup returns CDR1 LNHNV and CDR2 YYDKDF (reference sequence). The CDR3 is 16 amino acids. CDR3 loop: CATSRDRSSGSHEQFF. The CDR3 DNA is TGTGCCACCAGCAGAGATAGGTCTAGCGGGAGTCATGAGCAGTTCTTC.

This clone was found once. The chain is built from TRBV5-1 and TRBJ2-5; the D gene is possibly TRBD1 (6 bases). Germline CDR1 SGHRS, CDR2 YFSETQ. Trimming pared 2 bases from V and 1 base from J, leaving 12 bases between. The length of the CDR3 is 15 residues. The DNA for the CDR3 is TGCGCCAGCAGCTTTACAGGGATCCCCCAAGAGACCCAGTACTTC. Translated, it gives CASSFTGIPQETQYF.

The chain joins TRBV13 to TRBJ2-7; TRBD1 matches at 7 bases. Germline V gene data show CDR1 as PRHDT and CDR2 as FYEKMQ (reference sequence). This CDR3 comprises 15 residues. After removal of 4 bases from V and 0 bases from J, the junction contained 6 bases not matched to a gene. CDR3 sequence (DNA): TGTGCCAGCAGCTCCCGACAGGGCCTCTCCTACGAGCAGTACTTC. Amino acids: CASSSRQGLSYEQYF. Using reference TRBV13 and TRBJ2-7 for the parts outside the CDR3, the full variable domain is AAGVIQSPRHLIKEKRETATLKCYPIPRHDTVYWYQQGPGQDPQFLISFYEKMQSDKGSIPDRFSAQQFSDYHSELNMSSLELGDSALYFCASSSRQGLSYEQYFGPGTRLTVT.

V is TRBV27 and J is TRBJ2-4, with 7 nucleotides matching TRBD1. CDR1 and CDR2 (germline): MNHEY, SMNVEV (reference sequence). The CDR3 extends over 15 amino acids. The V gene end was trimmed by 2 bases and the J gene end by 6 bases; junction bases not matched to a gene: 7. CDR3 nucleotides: TGTGCCAGCAGTTTAGAGCAGGGGGAATTAAACATTCAGTACTTC. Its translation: CASSLEQGELNIQYF.

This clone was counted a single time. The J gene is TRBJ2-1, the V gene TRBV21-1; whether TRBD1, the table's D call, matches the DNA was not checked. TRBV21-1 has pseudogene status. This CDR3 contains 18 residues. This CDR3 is CASSRRTTPGQGANEQFF. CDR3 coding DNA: TGTGCCAGCAGCAGACGAACCACACCGGGACAGGGGGCTAATGAGCAGTTCTTC.

For the CDR3, the DNA is TGTGCCAGTCACCCGGGAAACAATCAGCCCCAGCATTTT. It yields the protein CASHPGNNQPQHF. This chain uses TRBV19 with TRBJ1-5; D not certain. CDR1 is LNHDA and CDR2 is SQIVND in the germline V gene (reference sequence). Trimming took 8 bases from V and 3 from J, leaving 11 bases between them. The CDR3 covers 13 residues.

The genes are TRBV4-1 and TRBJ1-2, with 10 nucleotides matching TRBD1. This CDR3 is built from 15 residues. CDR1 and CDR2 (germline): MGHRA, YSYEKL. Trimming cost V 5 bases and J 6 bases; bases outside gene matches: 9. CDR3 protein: CASSYPGTGVNGYTF. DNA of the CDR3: TGCGCCAGCAGCTATCCCGGGACAGGGGTTAATGGCTACACCTTC.